This T cell receptor beta chain emerged from a study of identical twins (dated by TCRdb to the mid-2010s). At the level of the whole study: To test whether fetal clonotypes persist, this study deep-sequenced TCR alpha and beta repertoires from monozygotic twins, from unrelated adults of various ages, and from cord blood. To rule out contamination, the twin experiments were replicated at different times with different library preparation protocols.

Libraries were made using 5' RACE. Sequencing was performed on an Illumina HiSeq 2000. A universal primer binding site was added through template switching, and the final cDNA carried a unique molecular identifier so that TCR cDNA molecules could be counted accurately. Specific primers in the conserved constant-segment region were used to synthesize first-strand cDNA for TCR alpha and beta chains. To control for contamination, each cDNA library was double barcoded with a SMART-Mk sample barcode plus Illumina barcodes. Two successive PCR steps introduced TruSeq adapter sequences along with Illumina sample barcodes. TCR alpha and beta cDNA libraries were sequenced on the Illumina HiSeq platform with custom primers. Regarding the original processing steps: MiGEC was used to process raw reads and extract unique molecular identifiers, and MiXCR was used to find CDR3 positions. For each individual, recombination models were inferred using an EM algorithm with the repgenHMM and IGoR tools. The tcR package in R was used for shared clonotype analysis, with sharing normalized by the product of cloneset sizes. Out-of-frame nonproductive sequences were analyzed to study raw recombination free of thymic and clonal selection effects. TCRdb passed the public sequencing reads through fastp at Q25 and MiXCR, retaining productive beta sequences. Each entry is one CDR3 protein sequence, shown with its most common DNA and genes. V and J calls and clone size were set by TCRdb, not the authors. The sample table holds roughly 1.6 million distinct CDR3 sequences, of which about 32% were seen once. The top ten clones comprise about 0.25% of the sample.

Taken from cysteine to phenylalanine, the CDR3 has 15 residues. CDR3 DNA is the only sequence kept; it has 45 bases, read in frame from the first base. For CDR1 and CDR2, the germline V gene lists KGHDR and SFDVKD. For this chain, trimming is 4 bases at the V end and 5 bases at the J end, and the number of junction bases without a gene match is 7. Points the paper makes about the study in general: Invariant T cells such as MAIT and iNKT could partly confound zero-insertion analyses, though diverse VJ usage argued against this for most clonotypes. Out-of-frame TCR alpha sharing in monozygotic twins was systematically underestimated by recombination models, whereas sharing between unrelated individuals was in agreement with the recombination models. Abundant cord blood beta clonotypes had fewer insertions, young adult naive repertoires showed a similar but weaker trend, and memory repertoires showed no such trend. The excess sharing between twins in beta out-of-frame sequences was weaker because fewer shared sequences reduced the signal-to-noise ratio. Compared with coincidental sharing between unrelated individuals, out-of-frame TCR alpha sequences shared between twins had an excess of sequences with low generation probability. Because the same donors could not be followed over many years, the conclusions relied on cross-sectional statistical analysis.

Concerning this clonotype: The antigen it binds to is not known. Per-nucleotide qualities are absent, and no much larger clonotype sits a single base away.

Only healthy Caucasian donors were included. The sequencing input was cord blood. This TCR was recovered from a newborn girl in good health. The chain uses TRBV24-1 and TRBJ2-1; a stretch of 7 junction bases matches TRBD2. CDR3 sequence: CATSESGRGNNEQFF. The sequence in DNA is TGTGCCACCAGTGAGTCAGGGCGGGGGAACAATGAGCAGTTCTTC.